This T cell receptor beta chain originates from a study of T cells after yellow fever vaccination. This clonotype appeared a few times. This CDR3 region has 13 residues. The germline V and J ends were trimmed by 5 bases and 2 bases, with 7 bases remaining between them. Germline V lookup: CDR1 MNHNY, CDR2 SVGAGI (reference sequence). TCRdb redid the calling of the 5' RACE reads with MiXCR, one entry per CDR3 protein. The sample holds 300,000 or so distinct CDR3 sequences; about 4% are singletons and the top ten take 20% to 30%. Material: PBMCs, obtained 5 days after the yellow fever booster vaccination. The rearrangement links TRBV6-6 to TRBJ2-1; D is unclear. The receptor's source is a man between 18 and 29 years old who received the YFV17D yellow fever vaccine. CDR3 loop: CASSEITYNEQFF. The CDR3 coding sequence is TGTGCCAGCAGTGAGATTACCTACAATGAGCAGTTCTTC.